The text below deals with one T cell receptor (beta chain). Its antigen remains unknown. Researchers ran the PCR with 60 Vbeta and 13 Jbeta primers. Profiling relied on immunoSEQ multiplex PCR, and the TCRdb table lists in-frame clones only, not all of them. The table shows about 140,000 clones, with 65% to 70% occurring only once. Germline V gene data show CDR1 as MNHEY and CDR2 as SVGAGI. The CDR3 totals 14 residues. V trimming: 5 bases; J trimming: 4 bases; junction bases outside the gene matches: 7. These data are taken from a study of cytomegalovirus exposure and HLA in healthy donors. General study findings and limits: Highly shared sequence variants in one cluster were likely a sequencing artifact. The only immune exposure information that was available was CMV serostatus. For most TCR beta V segments, an earlier analysis put the productive rate at about 87% or about 30% of the time.

The TCR sequence derives from a man aged 30-40 years in good health and CMV-seropositive. This chain joins TRBV6-5 and TRBJ1-2; 7 nucleotides match TRBD1. Sequencing was performed on PBMCs. CDR3 in amino acids: CASSTTGVLYGYTF. The DNA of the CDR3 is TGTGCCAGCAGTACAACAGGGGTTCTCTATGGCTACACCTTC.